This entry lists 25 T cell receptor beta chains sequenced from one sample in a study of blood T cell repertoires in COVID-19. Assay: immunoSEQ multiplex PCR; the TCRdb copy retains only in-frame clones and omits some. The table includes approximately 200,000 clones, approximately 85% detected once. The specimen sequenced was peripheral blood. These receptors originate from a man in his sixties with acute or convalescent COVID-19.

The chain has TRBV2 and TRBJ2-3; D may be TRBD1 (5 bases). Germline CDR1 and CDR2: SNHLY and FYNNEI. This CDR3 spans 15 amino acids. V gave up 1 base and J gave up 2 bases, with 10 bases separating them. The CDR3 nucleotides are TGTGCCAGCAGTGAAGGGCAGGGTATCACAGATACGCAGTATTTT. Residues: CASSEGQGITDTQYF.

The chain combines TRBV7-8 with TRBJ2-2, with D hard to call. Between the trimmed V and J ends, which lost 2 bases and 0 bases, there was a span of 10 bases. The CDR3 has 16 amino acids. Germline V gene sequence: CDR1 SGHVS, CDR2 FQNEAQ. The CDR3 reads CASSLSSRSNTGELFF. Written as DNA, the CDR3 is TGTGCCAGCAGCTTATCGTCCCGGTCGAACACCGGGGAGCTGTTTTTT.

The CDR3 DNA reads TGTGCCAGCAGGCCACAGGGGGCCACTGAAGCTTTCTTT. This sequence encodes CASRPQGATEAFF. The chain carries TRBV2 and TRBJ1-1; TRBD1 aligns across 9 bases. This CDR3 contains 13 residues. The V gene's germline CDR1 is SNHLY and CDR2 FYNNEI. Trimming cost V 6 bases and J 4 bases; bases outside gene matches: 3.

This clone was found once. J is TRBJ2-1 and V is TRBV7-3; unclear D gene. There are 12 residues in the CDR3. Per the germline V gene, CDR1 is SGHTA and CDR2 is FQGTGA. V dropped 2 bases and J dropped 6 bases, with 5 bases sitting between them. The CDR3 is CASSLPGNEQFF. CDR3 coding DNA: TGTGCCAGCAGCTTACCCGGCAATGAGCAGTTCTTC.

This clone was detected only a few times. The V gene is TRBV29-1, the J gene TRBJ2-3, with D perhaps TRBD2 (7 bases). This CDR3 contains 16 residues. Germline CDR1 reads SQVTM; CDR2 reads ANQGSEA. Trimming shortened V by 2 bases and J by 0 bases, and 15 bases separated the two germline ends. Here the CDR3 DNA reads TGCAGCGTTGAAAGCGGGACACCAAATAGCACAGATACGCAGTATTTT. Protein product: CSVESGTPNSTDTQYF.

The chain carries TRBV9 and TRBJ2-1; TRBD2 is a possible D gene (6 bases). The CDR3 runs to 12 residues. The V gene lost 5 bases and the J gene lost 7 bases, with 10 bases spanning the gap. In germline, CDR1 is SGDLS, CDR2 YYNGEE. The CDR3 spells CASSSGGNEQFF. Here the CDR3 DNA reads TGTGCCAGCAGTTCAGGAGGGAATGAGCAGTTCTTC.

In regard to this clone: This specimen includes other DNA sequences encoding the same CDR3. This rearrangement joins TRBV5-1 to TRBJ1-1, with D tentatively TRBD1 (5 bases). The V end lost 1 base, the J end lost 0 bases, and 7 bases lay between the germline ends. The CDR3 runs 14 residues. Per the germline V gene, CDR1 is SGHRS and CDR2 is YFSETQ. The DNA of the CDR3 is TGCGCCAGCAGCTTGAGGGGAATGAACACTGAAGCTTTCTTT. Encoded protein: CASSLRGMNTEAFF. The whole variable domain, filled in from reference TRBV5-1 and TRBJ1-1, reads KAGVTQTPRYLIKTRGQQVTLSCSPISGHRSVSWYQQTPGQGLQFLFEYFSETQRNKGNFPGRFSGRQFSNSRSEMNVSTLELGDSALYLCASSLRGMNTEAFFGQGTRLTVV.

The chain is built from TRBV5-1 and TRBJ2-7; D is uncertain. The CDR3 runs to 13 residues. The germline CDR1 and CDR2 sequences are SGHRS and YFSETQ. V was pared by 0 bases and J by 5 bases, with 9 bases between. CDR3 coding DNA: TGCGCCAGCAGCTTGGGTCTTGAGGACGAGCAGTACTTC. Encoded protein: CASSLGLEDEQYF. Based on the CDR3 plus reference TRBV5-1 and TRBJ2-7, the full variable domain is KAGVTQTPRYLIKTRGQQVTLSCSPISGHRSVSWYQQTPGQGLQFLFEYFSETQRNKGNFPGRFSGRQFSNSRSEMNVSTLELGDSALYLCASSLGLEDEQYFGPGTRLTVT.

The chain couples TRBV3-1 (or the pseudogene TRBV3-2) to TRBJ2-7; TRBD1 aligns across 7 bases. Germline V gene lookup returns CDR1 LGHDT and CDR2 YNNKEL (reference sequence). The CDR3 has 14 residues. Losses at the gene ends were 4 bases for V and 7 bases for J; bases not matched to a gene: 10. The CDR3 here is CASSPGQDSREQYF. CDR3 nucleotide sequence: TGTGCCAGCAGCCCAGGACAGGACTCTAGGGAGCAGTACTTC.

The rearrangement links TRBV30 to TRBJ1-1, with a weak D call TRBD1 (5 bases). CDR3 size: 14 residues. V was clipped by 5 bases and J by 5 bases, with 18 bases between them. Germline V lookup: CDR1 GTSNPN, CDR2 SVGIG (reference sequence). In DNA, the CDR3 is TGTGCCTGGTCCCGAGGGGAGGAGTGGACTGAAGCTTTCTTT. Protein sequence: CAWSRGEEWTEAFF.

The gene calls are TRBV6-2 or TRBV6-3 and TRBJ2-7; TRBD2 aligns across 12 bases. The CDR3 sequence is 16 residues long. Germline values: CDR1 MNHEY, CDR2 SVGEGT. Germline trimming cut 6 bases from V and 0 bases from J; bases unmatched to any gene: 6. Written as DNA, the CDR3 is TGTGCCAGCAGCCGACCGACTAGCGGGAGCTCCTACGAGCAGTACTTC. As protein: CASSRPTSGSSYEQYF.

The chain couples TRBV6-5 to TRBJ2-1; 8 nucleotides match TRBD2. This CDR3 comprises 14 residues. Germline CDR1 and CDR2: MNHEY and SVGAGI. V trimming: 5 bases; J trimming: 11 bases; junction bases outside the gene matches: 11. CDR3 nucleotides: TGTGCCAGCAGTCCCCGGGGGGGCCCCAAAAAGCAGTTCTTC. The encoded protein is CASSPRGGPKKQFF.

The J gene is TRBJ2-7, the V gene TRBV6-6, with D maybe TRBD1 (5 bases). CDR1 and CDR2 from the germline V gene are MNHNY and SVGAGI (reference sequence). This CDR3 is 13 amino acids long. The germline V and J ends were trimmed by 0 bases and 6 bases, with 9 bases remaining between them. CDR3 in DNA: TGTGCCAGCAGTTACTCGGCTGGGGCCGAGCAGTACTTC. As protein: CASSYSAGAEQYF.

The genes are TRBV29-1 and TRBJ2-3; 9 bases align to TRBD1. CDR1 is SQVTM and CDR2 is ANQGSEA in the germline V gene. The CDR3 is 13 residues long. The CDR3 DNA sequence: TGCACCCGGGGGGACAGGGTTCGCGATACGCAGTATTTT. It specifies CTRGDRVRDTQYF.

The V and J genes are TRBV11-2 and TRBJ2-1; possible D gene TRBD1, 6 bases. The V end lost 8 bases, the J end lost 7 bases, and 12 bases lay between the germline ends. Germline CDR1 is SGHAT and CDR2 is FQNNGV. This CDR3 is built from 12 residues. The CDR3: CASWGLENEQFF. The CDR3, as DNA: TGTGCCAGCTGGGGGCTGGAGAATGAGCAGTTCTTC.

The chain is built from TRBV2 and TRBJ2-6, with D tentatively TRBD2 (6 bases). The CDR3 length is 14 residues. Trimming shortened V by 8 bases and J by 0 bases, and 8 bases separated the two germline ends. Germline lookup yields CDR1 SNHLY and CDR2 FYNNEI. The CDR3 loop reads CASGGSSGANVLTF. The DNA for the CDR3 is TGTGCCAGCGGGGGGAGCTCTGGGGCCAACGTCCTGACTTTC.

The J gene is TRBJ2-7, the V gene TRBV7-9, with 13 bases identical to TRBD2. After removal of 1 base from V and 1 base from J, the junction contained 4 bases not matched to a gene. CDR3 length: 17 residues. The germline CDR1 and CDR2 sequences are SEHNR and FQNEAQ (reference sequence). The DNA for the CDR3 is TGTGCCAGCAGCTTAGGCCTGGGACTAGCGGGGTCCTACGAGCAGTACTTC. Translating gives CASSLGLGLAGSYEQYF.

The chain carries TRBV3-1 (or the pseudogene TRBV3-2) and TRBJ1-5; D unresolved. The CDR3 runs to 14 residues. The germline CDR1 and CDR2 sequences are LGHDT and YNNKEL (reference sequence). V was clipped by 3 bases and J by 2 bases, with 8 bases between them. The CDR3 nucleotides read TGTGCCAGCAGCCACAGTTCTCGCAATCAGCCCCAGCATTTT. Translating gives CASSHSSRNQPQHF.

The chain has TRBV6-1 and TRBJ2-7, with D maybe TRBD2 (7 bases). The germline V gene encodes CDR1 MNHNS and CDR2 SASEGT. Between the trimmed V and J ends, which lost 1 base and 1 base, there was a span of 11 bases. The length of the CDR3 is 15 residues. The CDR3 coding sequence is TGTGCCAGCAGTGAAGTGGGAGGGGGGTCCTACGAGCAGTACTTC. It is translated as CASSEVGGGSYEQYF.

V and J are TRBV11-2 and TRBJ1-5; D perhaps matches TRBD1 (6 bases). This CDR3 has 16 amino acids. Trimming shortened V by 5 bases and J by 3 bases, and 17 bases separated the two germline ends. CDR1 and CDR2 (germline): SGHAT, FQNNGV. The DNA of the CDR3 is TGTGCCAGCAGCCAAACCGCCGGACAGTTCAATCAGCCCCAGCATTTT. It specifies CASSQTAGQFNQPQHF. Filled out from reference TRBV11-2 and TRBJ1-5, the complete variable domain reads EAGVAQSPRYKIIEKRQSVAFWCNPISGHATLYWYQQILGQGPKLLIQFQNNGVVDDSQLPKDRFSAERLKGVDSTLKIQPAKLEDSAVYLCASSQTAGQFNQPQHFGDGTRLSIL.

V usage is TRBV11-1 and J usage is TRBJ2-7; D may be TRBD2 (6 bases). Germline CDR1 SGHAT, CDR2 FQDESV (reference sequence). V dropped 0 bases and J dropped 2 bases, with 8 bases sitting between them. This CDR3 has 14 amino acids. CDR3 DNA: TGTGCCAGCAGCTTAGCAGGGACTCCCTACGAGCAGTACTTC. This encodes CASSLAGTPYEQYF. Together with reference TRBV11-1 and TRBJ2-7, the CDR3 gives the full variable domain: EAEVAQSPRYKITEKSQAVAFWCDPISGHATLYWYRQILGQGPELLVQFQDESVVDDSQLPKDRFSAERLKGVDSTLKIQPAELGDSAMYLCASSLAGTPYEQYFGPGTRLTVT.

The chain employs TRBV7-8 and TRBJ2-2, with D possibly matching TRBD2 (5 bases). CDR1 is SGHVS and CDR2 is FQNEAQ in the germline V gene. V dropped 7 bases and J dropped 7 bases, with 19 bases sitting between them. The length of the CDR3 is 15 residues. The CDR3 nucleotides read TGTGCCAGCACCCCCAGAGAACTAGTTGTCGGGGAGCTGTTTTTT. Translating gives CASTPRELVVGELFF.

The chain carries TRBV7-2 and TRBJ2-3; D may be TRBD1 (6 bases). Germline values: CDR1 SGHTA, CDR2 FQGNSA. V was clipped by 5 bases and J by 4 bases, with 13 bases between them. The CDR3 runs to 14 residues. CDR3 protein: CASSNPTGPDTQYF. CDR3 coding DNA: TGTGCCAGCAGCAATCCAACAGGGCCAGATACGCAGTATTTT.

The chain has TRBV7-2 and TRBJ2-7; 7 bases match TRBD2. Per the germline V gene, CDR1 is SGHTA and CDR2 is FQGNSA. CDR3 length: 15 amino acids. With V trimmed by 1 base and J by 7 bases, 10 bases remained unmatched. The CDR3 loop reads CASSLDAGVFREQYF. Here the CDR3 DNA reads TGTGCCAGCAGCTTAGATGCGGGAGTGTTTAGGGAGCAGTACTTC.

This clone was observed once. This chain connects TRBV15 to TRBJ2-1; D is ambiguous. The V and J ends lost 5 bases and 0 bases respectively, with 20 bases between them. The germline CDR1 and CDR2 sequences are LNHNV and YYDKDF (reference sequence). The CDR3 is made up of 18 amino acids. The DNA for the CDR3 is TGTGCCACCAGCCTACCCCCTCGCCGCGGTAGCTCCTACAATGAGCAGTTCTTC. This gives the protein CATSLPPRRGSSYNEQFF. The full variable domain, completed using reference TRBV15 and TRBJ2-1, is DAMVIQNPRYQVTQFGKPVTLSCSQTLNHNVMYWYQQKSSQAPKLLFHYYDKDFNNEADTPDNFQSRRPNTSFCFLDIRSPGLGDTAMYLCATSLPPRRGSSYNEQFFGPGTRLTVL.